This passage covers 14 T cell receptor beta chains from one sample sequenced in a study of CD8+ T cells in alopecia areata. Reverse transcribed after extraction, RNA yielded cDNA as the sequencing template. Profiling relied on immunoSEQ multiplex PCR, and the TCRdb table lists in-frame clones only, not all of them. The sample yields roughly 150,000 clones, 40% to 60% seen once. The sequenced sample was CD8+ T cells sorted from blood, obtained at week 0. The source is a human donor with alopecia areata.

The chain is built from TRBV30 and TRBJ2-5; D is uncertain. This CDR3 is built from 14 residues. The germline CDR1 and CDR2 sequences are GTSNPN and SVGIG (reference sequence). Trimming removed 1 base from V and 1 base from J, with 10 bases in between. The CDR3 region is CAWSDEGFQETQYF. As DNA, the CDR3 is TGTGCCTGGAGTGACGAAGGATTCCAAGAGACCCAGTACTTC.

This clone was counted between two and nine times. This rearrangement joins TRBV11-2 to TRBJ2-7, with D possibly TRBD2 on 5 matching bases. The germline V gene encodes CDR1 SGHAT and CDR2 FQNNGV. CDR3 length: 13 residues. The V and J ends lost 1 base and 2 bases respectively, with 6 bases between them. The CDR3 DNA follows: TGTGCCAGCAGCTTAGTCGGGGCCTACGAGCAGTACTTC. Amino acid sequence: CASSLVGAYEQYF.

The V call is TRBV19, the J call TRBJ2-5; 7 nucleotides align to TRBD2. Germline values: CDR1 LNHDA, CDR2 SQIVND (reference sequence). The CDR3 has 15 amino acids. Unmatched junction bases numbered 5, after V lost 4 bases and J lost 0 bases. CDR3 region: CASSTSLADQETQYF. The CDR3 DNA follows: TGTGCCAGTAGTACATCTCTAGCGGACCAAGAGACCCAGTACTTC.

The genes are TRBV6-5 and TRBJ2-5; the D gene is possibly TRBD1 (6 bases). CDR3 size: 14 residues. V was pared by 5 bases and J by 3 bases, with 13 bases between. CDR1 is MNHEY, CDR2 SVGAGI, per germline. CDR3 sequence (DNA): TGTGCCAGCAGTCCGGGACACATAAAAGAGACCCAGTACTTC. It translates to CASSPGHIKETQYF.

This sequence joins TRBV2 and TRBJ2-1; tentative D call: TRBD1 (5 bases). V shed 7 bases and J shed 6 bases, with 13 bases lying between them. This CDR3 spans 13 amino acids. CDR1 and CDR2 from the germline V gene are SNHLY and FYNNEI. This CDR3 is CASTGRGSNEQFF. CDR3 bases: TGTGCCAGCACCGGTAGGGGAAGCAATGAGCAGTTCTTC.

This chain uses TRBV7-2 with TRBJ2-7; 8 bases map to TRBD2. The CDR3 is 16 amino acids. V trimming: 3 bases; J trimming: 7 bases; junction bases outside the gene matches: 14. Germline V CDR1 and CDR2: SGHTA, FQGNSA. The CDR3 region has the DNA TGTGCCAGCAGCTTCTCGTGGGGACTAGACCTTCGTGAGCAGTACTTC. Protein product: CASSFSWGLDLREQYF.

This chain uses TRBV23-1 with TRBJ2-5; 8 nucleotides line up with TRBD1. TRBV23-1 is placed among ORFs of uncertain function. Unmatched junction bases numbered 12, after V lost 2 bases and J lost 13 bases. The CDR3 runs to 14 residues. The CDR3 protein is CASSQPGQGNVAYF. The CDR3 DNA reads as TGCGCCAGCAGTCAACCCGGACAGGGCAACGTGGCGTACTTC.

The chain has TRBV11-2 and TRBJ2-3; the match to TRBD2 covers 12 bases. The ends lost 5 bases at V and 1 base at J; junction bases unmatched: 13. The CDR3 spans 19 residues. CDR1 and CDR2 (germline): SGHAT, FQNNGV. This CDR3 reads CASSPGLAGLFVGTDTQYF. As DNA, the CDR3 is TGTGCCAGCAGCCCAGGACTAGCGGGGTTGTTCGTAGGCACAGATACGCAGTATTTT.

This clone showed up just once. The chain carries TRBV6-5 and TRBJ1-5; TRBD1 matches 7 bases. The CDR3 spans 16 residues. V shed 4 bases, J shed 2 bases, and the junction held 8 bases outside the gene matches. From germline, CDR1 is MNHEY and CDR2 SVGAGI. The CDR3 sequence: CASSSATGVGNQPQHF. CDR3 nucleotides: TGTGCCAGCAGTTCCGCTACAGGGGTGGGCAATCAGCCCCAGCATTTT.

The chain employs TRBV25-1 and TRBJ1-2, with D perhaps TRBD1 (6 bases). The CDR3 extends over 15 amino acids. V was clipped by 4 bases and J by 4 bases, with 16 bases between them. Germline V gives CDR1 MGHDK, CDR2 SYGVNS. CDR3 nucleotides: TGTGCCAGCAGTGGAGCACAGGGAACAGCCTATGGCTACACCTTC. Residues: CASSGAQGTAYGYTF.

This clone has only one observation. The genes are TRBV29-1 and TRBJ1-2; the D gene is possibly TRBD1 (6 bases). The CDR3 loop spans 16 amino acids. V lost 7 bases to trimming and J lost 5 bases, with 26 bases between them. Germline lookup yields CDR1 SQVTM and CDR2 ANQGSEA. CDR3 residues: CSELQGQGLSPYGYTF. The DNA for the CDR3 is TGCAGCGAGTTACAGGGACAAGGGCTATCACCATATGGCTACACCTTC.

There are a few counts of this clone. The chain couples TRBV7-9 to TRBJ1-1; D uncertain. Germline V gene sequence: CDR1 SEHNR, CDR2 FQNEAQ (reference sequence). The V gene lost 4 bases and the J gene lost 1 base, with 13 bases spanning the gap. The CDR3 has 15 residues. The CDR3 loop is CASSSWEDANTEAFF. The CDR3 coding sequence is TGTGCCAGCAGCTCCTGGGAGGATGCGAACACTGAAGCTTTCTTT. Using reference TRBV7-9 and TRBJ1-1 for the parts outside the CDR3, the full variable domain is DTGVSQNPRHKITKRGQNVTFRCDPISEHNRLYWYRQTLGQGPEFLTYFQNEAQLEKSRLLSDRFSAERPKGSFSTLEIQRTEQGDSAMYLCASSSWEDANTEAFFGQGTRLTVV.

This clone was recorded a few times. Other DNA sequences in this specimen translate into the identical CDR3. DNA for the CDR3: TGTGCCAGCAGCTTGGGGAGCTACGAGCAGTACTTC. Protein product: CASSLGSYEQYF. The rearrangement links TRBV13 to TRBJ2-7, with a tentative D call TRBD2 (5 bases). The CDR3 is 12 amino acids. Germline V CDR1 and CDR2: PRHDT, FYEKMQ (reference sequence). Trimming cost V 3 bases and J 3 bases, with 6 bases left between them.

The gene calls are TRBV29-1 and TRBJ1-5; no clear D. V gave up 6 bases and J gave up 3 bases, with 12 bases separating them. Per the germline V gene, CDR1 is SQVTM and CDR2 is ANQGSEA. The CDR3 is 13 amino acids. The CDR3 bases are TGCAGCGTGGCCGGATTCGACAATCAGCCCCAGCATTTT. This translates into CSVAGFDNQPQHF.